The 8 T cell receptor beta chains below come from one sample, sequenced in a study of CD8+CD57+ T cells in acquired aplastic anemia. CDR3 and TCR beta VDJ profiling relied on genomic DNA as the template. TCRdb redid the calling of the reads with MiXCR, one entry per CDR3 protein. Of 180,000 or so distinct CDR3 sequences listed, around 48% are singletons. All patients picked for sequencing had shown, by flow cytometry, an expansion of CD8+CD57+ cells. Sequencing was performed on sorted CD4+, CD8+, or CD8+CD57+ T cells (not recorded which) from PBMCs. Source of these receptors: a human donor with aplastic anemia.

This clonotype has at least ten counts. J is TRBJ2-5 and V is TRBV20-1; 7 bases fit TRBD2. The CDR3 has 13 amino acids. CDR1 DFQATT and CDR2 SNEGSKA come from the germline V gene (reference sequence). V lost 5 bases and J lost 1; bases outside the gene matches: 4. Written as DNA, the CDR3 is TGCAGTGCTGGGCGGGGGACCCAAGAGACCCAGTACTTC. Translation gives CSAGRGTQETQYF.

This clonotype was detected many times. The chain links TRBV10-1 to TRBJ2-1, with 9 bases matching TRBD2. V trimming: 0 bases; J trimming: 5 bases; junction bases outside the gene matches: 17. Looked up from germline, CDR1 is WNHNN and CDR2 is SYGVQD (reference sequence). This CDR3 spans 20 amino acids. In nucleotides, the CDR3 is TGCGCCAGCAGTGAGTCGTCGAGGATTAGCGGGGGCCCGGACCACAATGAGCAGTTCTTC. It encodes CASSESSRISGGPDHNEQFF.

The chain recombines TRBV5-4 with TRBJ2-1; D could derive from TRBD1 or TRBD2 (7 bases each). The V gene's germline CDR1 is SGHNT and CDR2 YYREEE (reference sequence). CDR3 length: 15 residues. Trimming stripped 2 bases from V and 1 base from J, with 10 bases between. The CDR3 nucleotides are TGTGCCAGCAGCTTTCAGGGGGGGTCCTACAATGAGCAGTTCTTC. Translated: CASSFQGGSYNEQFF.

The CDR3 loop is CASSSARGGSPQHF. CDR3 in DNA: TGTGCCAGCAGCTCCGCCCGGGGAGGATCGCCCCAGCATTTT. The chain joins TRBV7-2 to TRBJ1-5; D not certain. CDR1 SGHTA and CDR2 FQGNSA come from the germline V gene. This CDR3 has 14 residues. V was pared by 4 bases and J by 9 bases, with 16 bases between. The whole variable domain, filled in from reference TRBV7-2 and TRBJ1-5, reads GAGVSQSPSNKVTEKGKDVELRCDPISGHTALYWYRQSLGQGLEFLIYFQGNSAPDKSGLPSDRFSAERTGGSVSTLTIQRTQQEDSAVYLCASSSARGGSPQHFGDGTRLSIL.

The V and J genes are TRBV5-1 and TRBJ1-4; 7 nucleotides match TRBD1. V gave up 5 bases and J gave up 6 bases; unmatched junction bases: 4. CDR3 length: 13 residues. Germline-derived CDR1 and CDR2 are SGHRS and YFSETQ. The CDR3 coding sequence is TGCGCCAGCAGTGATCAGGGGGATGAAAAACTGTTTTTT. Residues: CASSDQGDEKLFF.

This clonotype was recorded at least ten times. The chain couples TRBV7-3 to TRBJ2-5; D is perhaps TRBD2 (5 bases). V lost 2 bases and J lost 5, with 9 bases in between. The germline CDR1 and CDR2 sequences are SGHTA and FQGTGA. The CDR3 spans 13 residues. The CDR3 loop reads CASSLGGGETQYF. The DNA for the CDR3 is TGTGCCAGCAGCTTAGGTGGAGGCGAGACCCAGTACTTC. Combining the CDR3 with reference TRBV7-3 and TRBJ2-5 gives the whole variable domain GAGVSQTPSNKVTEKGKYVELRCDPISGHTALYWYRQSLGQGPEFLIYFQGTGAADDSGLPNDRFFAVRPEGSVSTLKIQRTERGDSAVYLCASSLGGGETQYFGPGTRLLVL.

This chain uses TRBV2 with TRBJ2-2, with 7 nucleotides matching TRBD1. Germline V gives CDR1 SNHLY, CDR2 FYNNEI. After removal of 8 bases from V and 5 bases from J, the junction contained 8 bases not matched to a gene. The CDR3 sequence is 14 residues long. CDR3 sequence (DNA): TGTGCCAGCGGTGGCACAGGGGAAACCGGGGAGCTGTTTTTT. Translated, it gives CASGGTGETGELFF.

This clonotype was seen ten or more times. The V call is TRBV19, the J call TRBJ1-1; possible D gene TRBD1, 5 bases. Germline assignment: CDR1 LNHDA and CDR2 SQIVND (reference sequence). V shed 1 base and J shed 1 base, with 10 bases lying between them. The CDR3 is 15 amino acids. For the CDR3, the DNA is TGTGCCAGTAGTATAGTCCCAGGGCAGAACACTGAAGCTTTCTTT. Amino acids: CASSIVPGQNTEAFF.